This TCR beta chain appears in the sequencing data of a study of T cells in Graves' hyperthyroidism and ophthalmopathy. Study-wide results and caveats: The model made its ophthalmopathy prediction, and onset followed a median around 6.5 months later.

Germline values: CDR1 LGHNA, CDR2 YSLEER. Germline trimming cut 0 bases from V and 5 bases from J; bases unmatched to any gene: 4. The CDR3 extends over 16 amino acids. There were TCR beta CDR3 regions amplified from RNA transcripts. The HTBI primer set drove a first-round RT-PCR of the TCR CDR3. One entry per CDR3 protein results from TCRdb running MiXCR on the multiplex PCR reads. The sample records about 760,000 distinct CDR3 sequences, 35% being singletons. This clonotype occurred a few times. The target antigen is unknown. Sequenced input: blood. This sequence joins TRBV4-3 and TRBJ2-5; 12 nucleotides line up with TRBD2. The sequence was collected from a woman in her thirties or forties with Graves' hyperthyroidism. CDR3 region: CASSQDLAGGPETQYF. DNA of the CDR3: TGCGCCAGCAGCCAAGATCTAGCGGGGGGGCCGGAGACCCAGTACTTC.